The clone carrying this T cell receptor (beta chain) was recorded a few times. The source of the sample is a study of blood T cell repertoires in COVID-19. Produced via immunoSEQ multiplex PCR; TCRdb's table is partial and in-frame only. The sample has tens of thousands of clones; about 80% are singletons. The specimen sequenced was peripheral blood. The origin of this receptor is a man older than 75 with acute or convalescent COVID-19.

The CDR3 here is CASGLVRDRVGTDTQYF. DNA for the CDR3: TGTGCTAGTGGTTTGGTACGAGACAGGGTAGGCACAGATACGCAGTATTTT. The V gene is TRBV12-5, the J gene TRBJ2-3; TRBD1 matches at 7 bases. In germline, CDR1 is LGHNT, CDR2 FRNRAP. CDR3 size: 17 residues. V shed 0 bases, J shed 1 base, and the junction held 7 bases outside the gene matches. The full variable domain, completed using reference TRBV12-5 and TRBJ2-3, is DARVTQTPRHKVTEMGQEVTMRCQPILGHNTVFWYRQTMMQGLELLAYFRNRAPLDDSGMPKDRFSAEMPDATLATLKIQPSEPRDSAVYFCASGLVRDRVGTDTQYFGPGTRLTVL.